The sequence of this T cell receptor beta chain was determined in a study of blood T cell repertoires in COVID-19. Looking at the study overall: The origin of the acute and convalescent COVID-19 samples was the United States, Italy and Spain. In each case, the material was cDNA or gDNA derived from T cells, B-cell-depleted T cells, or PBMCs.

Followed over time, Seattle patients had been enrolled while infection was active. In the authors' workflow: Amplification of reference gene primers provided the estimated nucleated cell counts. Clones were read by immunoSEQ multiplex PCR, and TCRdb kept only the in-frame ones, dropping some. That table is the source of V, J and clone size, and D and trimming were worked out from the DNA. This sample has tens of thousands of clones, with roughly 90% found just once. The CDR3 covers 15 residues. Trimming took 2 bases from V and 0 from J, leaving 10 bases between them. The germline gives CDR1 SGHNT, CDR2 YENEEA.

The sequenced sample was peripheral blood. The TCR was taken from a man aged 50 or older with COVID-19, enrolled during active disease. V gene TRBV11-3 combines with J gene TRBJ2-5, with D maybe TRBD2 (6 bases). CDR3 bases: TGTGCCAGCAGCTTACGTAGCGGACACCAAGAGACCCAGTACTTC. The encoded protein is CASSLRSGHQETQYF.